A single sample is the source of the 27 T cell receptor beta chains below, sequenced in a study of glioma-infiltrating T cells after dendritic cell vaccination. Libraries were prepared by immunoSEQ multiplex PCR; TCRdb keeps only in-frame clonotypes and omits some of them. The sample lists about 30,000 clones; 90% were seen once. The sequencing here drew on blood, taken before dendritic cell vaccination. These receptors were collected from a human donor with glioblastoma.

CDR3 sequence reads: CASSLGQENSPLHF. The DNA for the CDR3 is TGCGCCAGCAGCCTGGGACAGGAAAATTCACCCCTCCACTTT. The chain has TRBV5-1 and TRBJ1-6; 8 bases are a match to TRBD1. Germline V gene data show CDR1 as SGHRS and CDR2 as YFSETQ. Trimming cost V 4 bases and J 7 bases; bases outside gene matches: 4. The CDR3 loop spans 14 amino acids.

The chain employs TRBV4-1 and TRBJ2-3; 14 bases fit TRBD2. Trimming at V came to 4 bases and at J to 3 bases, leaving 0 bases not matched to a gene. The germline CDR1 and CDR2 sequences are MGHRA and YSYEKL. This CDR3 is built from 15 residues. CDR3: CASSRTSGGTDTQYF. CDR3 bases: TGCGCCAGCAGCCGGACTAGCGGGGGGACAGATACGCAGTATTTT.

In its sample, this clone was seen a few times. This chain connects TRBV2 to TRBJ1-3, with a possible D match to TRBD1 (6 bases). The CDR3 runs to 14 residues. CDR1 is SNHLY, CDR2 FYNNEI, per germline. The V gene lost 4 bases and the J gene lost 8 bases, with 15 bases spanning the gap. The CDR3 DNA is TGTGCCAGCAGTGGGGCTTCAGGGGACGACACCATATATTTT. Translation: CASSGASGDDTIYF.

V is TRBV6-1 and J is TRBJ1-4; D may be TRBD1 (5 bases). The CDR3 has 15 residues. Deletions cut 1 base from V and 4 bases from J, with 10 bases between. Per the germline V gene, CDR1 is MNHNS and CDR2 is SASEGT. CDR3 coding DNA: TGTGCCAGCAGTGAAGTCGGGGGGGTTAATGAAAAACTGTTTTTT. Protein product: CASSEVGGVNEKLFF.

The V gene is TRBV12-5, the J gene TRBJ2-7; D might be TRBD1 (6 bases). Trimming shortened V by 4 bases and J by 0 bases, and 13 bases separated the two germline ends. The CDR3 loop spans 15 amino acids. CDR1 is LGHNT and CDR2 is FRNRAP in the germline V gene. Here the CDR3 reads CASGSLAGVSYEQYF. The CDR3 DNA reads as TGTGCTAGTGGTTCACTGGCAGGGGTCTCCTACGAGCAGTACTTC.

The chain is built from TRBV19 and TRBJ1-1; the match to TRBD1 covers 11 bases. Germline V lookup: CDR1 LNHDA, CDR2 SQIVND (reference sequence). The junction had 10 bases not matched to a gene; V was cut back by 4 bases and J by 0 bases. The CDR3 sequence is 18 residues long. The CDR3 reads CASSTRTGGGLMNTEAFF. The CDR3 DNA follows: TGTGCCAGTAGTACCCGGACAGGGGGCGGACTCATGAACACTGAAGCTTTCTTT.

The chain uses TRBV6-1 and TRBJ2-3, with a weak D call TRBD1 (6 bases). CDR1 MNHNS and CDR2 SASEGT come from the germline V gene. The CDR3 consists of 15 residues. V dropped 7 bases and J dropped 1 base, with 15 bases sitting between them. The CDR3 loop is CASTSYRAGTDTQYF. The CDR3 bases are TGTGCCAGCACTTCCTACAGGGCTGGCACAGATACGCAGTATTTT.

The chain joins TRBV11-2 to TRBJ2-5, with a weak D call TRBD2 (6 bases). V lost 5 bases to trimming and J lost 1 base, with 8 bases between them. CDR1 and CDR2 from the germline V gene are SGHAT and FQNNGV. The CDR3 totals 13 residues. Written as DNA, the CDR3 is TGTGCCAGCAGCGGGGGACTCCAAGAGACCCAGTACTTC. Its translation: CASSGGLQETQYF. The full variable domain, rest sourced from reference TRBV11-2 and TRBJ2-5, is EAGVAQSPRYKIIEKRQSVAFWCNPISGHATLYWYQQILGQGPKLLIQFQNNGVVDDSQLPKDRFSAERLKGVDSTLKIQPAKLEDSAVYLCASSGGLQETQYFGPGTRLLVL.

In regard to this clone: At one of its ends the junction is not consistent with the germline gene, which may arise from a read error. The sample has other DNA sequences that encode this CDR3 too. This chain joins TRBV7-8 and TRBJ1-6; D perhaps matches TRBD1 (5 bases). Per germline, CDR1 SGHVS and CDR2 FQNEAQ. This CDR3 is 16 amino acids long. Written as DNA, the CDR3 is TGTGCCAGCAGCTTAGTAAGTCCCGGGGGTAATTCCCCCCTCCACTTT. This codes for CASSLVSPGGNSPLHF.

V and J are TRBV6-1 and TRBJ1-5, with D perhaps TRBD1 (6 bases). CDR1 and CDR2 from the germline V gene are MNHNS and SASEGT. CDR3 length: 16 residues. Trimming removed 3 bases at V and 3 bases at J, with 15 bases between. Here the CDR3 DNA reads TGTGCCAGCAGTGACAGTTCAGGGGCCTTCAATCAGCCCCAGCATTTT. This gives the protein CASSDSSGAFNQPQHF.

This rearrangement joins TRBV7-2 to TRBJ1-1; D call uncertain. CDR3 length equals 13 residues. Germline V gene data show CDR1 as SGHTA and CDR2 as FQGNSA. The ends were cut back, 1 base at V and 1 base at J, with 4 bases in the middle. The CDR3 region has the DNA TGTGCCAGCAGCTTAGAACAGAACACTGAAGCTTTCTTT. Protein sequence: CASSLEQNTEAFF.

The chain recombines TRBV5-1 with TRBJ2-1, with 9 bases that match TRBD1. There are 13 residues in the CDR3. CDR1 is SGHRS, CDR2 YFSETQ, per germline. V shed 4 bases, J shed 8 bases, and the junction held 4 bases outside the gene matches. CDR3 protein: CASSMDRGYEQFF. CDR3 DNA sequence: TGCGCCAGCAGCATGGACAGGGGATATGAGCAGTTCTTC.

The rearrangement uses TRBV28 and TRBJ2-4; D is perhaps TRBD2 (6 bases). The CDR3 consists of 14 residues. The V end was cut by 6 bases, the J end by 5 bases, with 14 bases between. Germline values: CDR1 MDHEN, CDR2 SYDVKM. The CDR3 loop reads CASSSPGGENIQYF. The CDR3 DNA follows: TGTGCCAGCAGCTCCCCGGGCGGGGAAAACATTCAGTACTTC.

The rearrangement uses TRBV4-1 and TRBJ1-3, with no clear D. CDR3 length: 17 residues. The V and J ends lost 1 base and 2 bases respectively, with 15 bases between them. From germline, CDR1 is MGHRA and CDR2 YSYEKL. CDR3 in amino acids: CASSQGRRDLAGNTIYF. The CDR3 bases are TGCGCCAGCAGCCAAGGACGCCGGGATCTCGCTGGAAACACCATATATTTT.

The chain combines TRBV7-2 with TRBJ2-3; 8 bases match TRBD1. In germline, CDR1 is SGHTA, CDR2 FQGNSA. There are 15 residues in the CDR3. The junction had 8 bases not matched to a gene; V was cut back by 5 bases and J by 4 bases. CDR3 amino acids: CASSAPTGDPDTQYF. The CDR3 nucleotides read TGTGCCAGCAGCGCGCCGACAGGGGACCCAGATACGCAGTATTTT.

This chain joins TRBV19 and TRBJ1-5, with TRBD1 matching over 11 bases. Germline loops: CDR1 LNHDA, CDR2 SQIVND (reference sequence). Trimming at V came to 3 bases and at J to 6 bases, leaving 10 bases not matched to a gene. CDR3 length equals 17 residues. CDR3 DNA: TGTGCCAGTAGTATTGAAGGGACAGGGGGGTATTTTCAGCCCCAGCATTTT. Its translation is CASSIEGTGGYFQPQHF.

Here the CDR3 DNA reads TGTGCCAGTAGTATTGGGGTTGACAGGATGAACACTGAAGCTTTCTTT. Its protein product is CASSIGVDRMNTEAFF. The V call is TRBV19, the J call TRBJ1-1; weak D call: TRBD1 (6 bases). The CDR3 is 16 amino acids. Trimming shortened V by 3 bases and J by 0 bases, and 14 bases separated the two germline ends. Germline CDR1 and CDR2: LNHDA and SQIVND (reference sequence).

The gene calls are TRBV6-1 and TRBJ1-6; D may be TRBD1 (6 bases). The CDR3 covers 14 residues. Trimming cost V 8 bases and J 6 bases, with 14 bases left between them. The V gene's germline CDR1 is MNHNS and CDR2 SASEGT. In DNA, the CDR3 is TGTGCCAGCGTCCCAGGGGTGGTTAATTCACCCCTCCACTTT. Translating it yields CASVPGVVNSPLHF.

The chain links TRBV5-8 to TRBJ2-3; no clear D. This CDR3 region has 14 residues. Trimming took 5 bases from V and 4 from J, leaving 14 bases between them. CDR1 is SGHTS and CDR2 is YDEGEE in the germline V gene. Here the CDR3 reads CASRADSLADTQYF. The CDR3 DNA is TGTGCCAGCAGAGCAGACTCTCTGGCAGATACGCAGTATTTT. The full variable domain, completed using reference TRBV5-8 and TRBJ2-3, is EAGVTQSPTHLIKTRGQQATLRCSPISGHTSVYWYQQALGLGLQFLLWYDEGEERNRGNFPPRFSGRQFPNYSSELNVNALELEDSALYLCASRADSLADTQYFGPGTRLTVL.

The rearrangement joins TRBV5-4 to TRBJ2-7; possible D gene TRBD2, 7 bases. CDR1 is SGHNT and CDR2 is YYREEE in the germline V gene (reference sequence). V was trimmed by 4 bases and J by 5 bases, leaving 13 bases between them. The CDR3 length is 13 residues. The CDR3 DNA follows: TGTGCCAGCAGCGTCGAGGGGGGGAACGAGCAGTACTTC. This encodes CASSVEGGNEQYF.

The rearrangement links TRBV27 to TRBJ1-6; D unclear. CDR3 length equals 15 residues. Trimming left V 6 bases short and J 6 bases short, with 15 bases between. Germline V gene data show CDR1 as MNHEY and CDR2 as SMNVEV (reference sequence). The CDR3 reads CASSPSATFNSPLHF. CDR3 in DNA: TGTGCCAGCAGCCCAAGCGCCACCTTTAATTCACCCCTCCACTTT.

The rearrangement joins TRBV29-1 to TRBJ2-2; TRBD2 agrees at 10 bases. The CDR3 is 16 residues long. CDR1 is SQVTM and CDR2 is ANQGSEA in the germline V gene. V lost 4 bases and J lost 0; bases outside the gene matches: 5. DNA of the CDR3: TGCAGCGTTGTTCAAGCGGGGGGGCCGAACACCGGGGAGCTGTTTTTT. The encoded protein is CSVVQAGGPNTGELFF.

The chain is built from TRBV5-4 and TRBJ2-1; 10 nucleotides agree with TRBD2. J gave up 7 bases and V 4 bases, and 8 bases lay outside the gene matches. The germline CDR1 and CDR2 sequences are SGHNT and YYREEE (reference sequence). This CDR3 region has 15 residues. CDR3 residues: CASSRTSGVYNEQFF. The CDR3 DNA reads as TGTGCCAGCAGCCGCACTAGCGGGGTTTATAATGAGCAGTTCTTC.

This clone has more than one count but fewer than ten. The rearrangement uses TRBV6-4 and TRBJ2-1, with D tentatively TRBD2 (8 bases). The germline CDR1 and CDR2 sequences are MRHNA and SNTAGT. The CDR3 extends over 14 amino acids. V dropped 6 bases and J dropped 10 bases, with 19 bases sitting between them. The CDR3 sequence: CASSREGLGGEQFF. For the CDR3, the DNA is TGTGCCAGCAGCCGAGAGGGACTAGGGGGCGAGCAGTTCTTC.

The CDR3 protein is CASSPGQIPYEQYF. The CDR3 DNA reads TGTGCCAGCTCACCGGGACAGATTCCCTACGAGCAGTACTTC. V is TRBV18 and J is TRBJ2-7, with TRBD1 matching 7 bases. With V trimmed by 3 bases and J by 2 bases, 4 bases remained unmatched. The CDR3 is 14 residues long. From germline, CDR1 is KGHSH and CDR2 LQKENI.

V usage is TRBV6-1 and J usage is TRBJ2-7; perhaps TRBD2 as D (6 bases). The CDR3 length is 13 residues. Germline CDR1 MNHNS, CDR2 SASEGT. Trimming left V 3 bases short and J 3 bases short, with 9 bases between. The CDR3 bases are TGTGCCAGCAGTGAGGAGGGATACTACGAGCAGTACTTC. Translated, it gives CASSEEGYYEQYF.

The chain carries TRBV19 and TRBJ1-2, with 10 bases matching TRBD1. With V trimmed by 5 bases and J by 5 bases, 2 bases remained unmatched. Germline V gives CDR1 LNHDA, CDR2 SQIVND (reference sequence). The CDR3 loop spans 13 amino acids. The CDR3 DNA reads TGTGCCAGTAGTGGACAGGGGGAATATGGCTACACCTTC. As protein: CASSGQGEYGYTF.